This T cell receptor beta chain originates from a study of T cells after yellow fever vaccination. The overall study: SMART-Seq v4 Ultra Low Input prepared the low-cell-number fractions. Regarding the study as a whole: Most clones from primary vaccination were detected again post-booster (around 96% CD4, 88% CD8).

5'RACE template switching produced TCR cDNA carrying a universal primer site and UMIs. TCRdb fed the 5' RACE reads into MiXCR, producing one record per CDR3 protein. The sample records some 250,000 distinct CDR3 sequences, 6.5% to 8.5% being singletons. The CDR3 is 10 amino acids. Germline lookup yields CDR1 SNHLY and CDR2 FYNNEI. The V and J ends lost 8 bases and 9 bases respectively, with 8 bases between them. This clonotype was counted many times. Its antigen is still unknown. The clonotype was recovered from a man aged 25 to 40 who received the YFV17D yellow fever vaccine. The chain links TRBV2 to TRBJ2-1; D remains ambiguous. The sequences come from CD4+ T cells sorted from PBMCs, collected 15 days after the yellow fever booster vaccination. The CDR3 reads CASRLGEQFF. DNA of the CDR3: TGTGCCAGCCGCCTCGGTGAGCAGTTCTTC.